The rows below give T cell receptor beta chains drawn from one sample of a study of CD8+ T cells in alopecia areata. Some clones are missing from TCRdb's copy, which holds only in-frame ones; the method was immunoSEQ multiplex PCR. Altogether more than 150,000 clones are present, 40% to 65% being singletons, with the ten largest covering around a tenth. The source material was CD8+ T cells sorted from blood, sampled around week 53, from a patient treated with tofacitinib. Every receptor here comes from a human donor with alopecia areata. Both conserved end residues are trimmed from each CDR3. Each record gives: V gene, clone size, J gene, CDR3 protein. Clone size is not always given. Where it is, it says once, few, many or a class for expanded clones.

>TRBV27|few|TRBJ1-5
ASSYSWGDSNQPQH
>TRBV29-1|few|TRBJ1-2
SVEEQTYNYGYT
>TRBV11-2|few|TRBJ2-5
ASSLGHIETQY
>TRBV29-1|-|TRBJ1-2
SAVFGTAYGYT
>TRBV4-3|-|TRBJ1-5
ASSQVLGAGQPQH
>TRBV7-8|once|TRBJ2-7
ASSFRRGDPRSYEQY
>TRBV18|-|TRBJ2-1
ASSPSWASGPGNEQF
>TRBV6-5|-|TRBJ1-2
ASSYGQLYGYT
>TRBV7-6|-|TRBJ2-1
ASSLMPSGEGNEQF
>TRBV13|-|TRBJ1-6
ASSPLGKSYNSPLH
>TRBV6-5|-|TRBJ1-5
ASSEQGFNQPQH
>TRBV30|-|TRBJ1-1
ACAREMETEAF
>TRBV4-2|-|TRBJ2-7
ASSQEGGRDYEQY
>TRBV19|few|TRBJ2-1
ASSVRSSYNEQF
>TRBV20-1|-|TRBJ2-1
SARGWGEQF
>TRBV7-8|-|TRBJ2-7
ASSLVAGQGSYEQY
>TRBV19|-|TRBJ1-5
ASSMRGRPNQPQH
>TRBV7-9|few|TRBJ2-1
ASSLPRTGGNEQF
>TRBV2|-|TRBJ2-1
ASSETSYNEQF
>TRBV14|few|TRBJ2-7
ASSPKVTGGEYEQY
>TRBV27|-|TRBJ2-5
ASSPQRGLQETQY
>TRBV19|-|TRBJ1-2
ASSIGPRVADGYT
>TRBV4-2|-|TRBJ2-7
ASSHTGAGRPLLEQY
>TRBV5-6|few|TRBJ1-2
ASSSGELRYT
>TRBV19|-|TRBJ2-6
ASSFTKSGANVLT
>TRBV5-1|-|TRBJ1-1
ASSLGFMNTEAF
>TRBV5-6|few|TRBJ1-3
ASSWDRAGNTIY
>TRBV4-2|-|TRBJ1-1
ASSRDLDRDTEAF
>TRBV7-6|-|TRBJ2-7
ASSLGRTYEQY
>TRBV6-5|-|TRBJ1-1
ASSYSPTGLNTEAF
>TRBV6-5|few|TRBJ1-6
ASSYSQWGSRSPLH
>TRBV10-3|-|TRBJ2-3
AINIGTGDTQY
>TRBV18|-|TRBJ2-1
ASSPLVDVYNEQF
>TRBV15|-|TRBJ2-7
ATSAAGGAYEQY
>TRBV27|-|TRBJ1-1
ASSFNGKGGETEAF
>TRBV5-6|-|TRBJ2-7
ASSSGQVAYEQY
>TRBV7-2|few|TRBJ1-2
ASSYVGAYGYT
>TRBV27|-|TRBJ2-3
ASSSGRADTQY
>TRBV7-9|few|TRBJ1-5
ASSLGGESNQPQH
>TRBV30|-|TRBJ2-2
AWNFLGVDTGELF
>TRBV7-9|few|TRBJ2-7
ASSLPASYEQY
>TRBV2|-|TRBJ2-7
ASSDEASGDYSYEQY
>TRBV5-1|once|TRBJ2-7
ASSRDGPYEQY
>TRBV5-6|-|TRBJ2-3
ASSPGLAVTDTQY
>TRBV9|-|TRBJ2-1
ASRPAGPYNEQF
>TRBV9|few|TRBJ1-6
ASSVDAGQQSNSPLH
>TRBV19|few|TRBJ2-5
ASSILSADTPGLAEETQY
>TRBV7-8|-|TRBJ2-7
ASRGTNYEQY
>TRBV4-2|few|TRBJ1-2
ASSQTNRDSYGYT
>TRBV30|-|TRBJ1-2
AWEEWSYGYT
>TRBV30|-|TRBJ1-6
AWTPNGPWNSPLH
>TRBV19|few|TRBJ2-7
ASSSPYEQY
>TRBV2|-|TRBJ1-1
ASSEGEAF
>TRBV6-5|once|TRBJ2-7
ASSQPDRTYEQY
>TRBV9|-|TRBJ1-6
ASSGALQSPLH
>TRBV30|-|TRBJ2-2
AWARTRDGELF
>TRBV9|many|TRBJ2-2
ASSVGGSGGLNTGELF
>TRBV4-2|-|TRBJ1-2
ASSQKDRGNYGYT
>TRBV25-1|-|TRBJ2-5
ASSEGGPETQY
>TRBV7-2|-|TRBJ2-1
ASSLVGGSYNEQF